The T cell receptor beta chain under discussion was sequenced for a study of blood T cell repertoires in COVID-19. Study at large: PBMCs, B-cell-depleted T cells, or T cells were the source of the cDNA or gDNA that made up the material.

In terms of age and location, participants ranged from about 18 to 89 years and lived in about 25 US areas. Two negative PCRs, clearance, or symptom resolution were required of recovered Cohort 3 donors. Methods used by the authors: Reference gene primer amplification gave estimated nucleated cell counts. The protocol was immunoSEQ multiplex PCR, while the TCRdb copy is restricted to in-frame clones and leaves out a portion. The DNA gave D and trimming, while V, J and clone size come from that table. The sample shows more than 300,000 clones, 85% to 90% of them seen only once. Germline CDR1 is LGHDT and CDR2 is YNNKEL (reference sequence). This CDR3 has 13 amino acids. With V trimmed by 8 bases and J by 8 bases, 8 bases remained unmatched.

The origin of this receptor is a young woman who had recovered from COVID-19. The rearrangement uses TRBV3-1 (or the pseudogene TRBV3-2) and TRBJ2-7; 11 nucleotides line up with TRBD2. Sequencing used PBMCs or T cells enriched from blood (not recorded which). The CDR3 nucleotides are TGTGCCAGCCAACTAGCGGGAGTTCCACAGCAGTACTTC. Translated, it gives CASQLAGVPQQYF.